The entry below gives a single T cell receptor (beta chain) sequence along with its context. The data belong to a study of identical twins. Trimming pared 0 bases from V and 7 bases from J, leaving 16 bases between. This CDR3 is built from 16 residues. CDR1 and CDR2 from the germline V gene are SGHVS and FNYEAQ. TCRdb reprocessed the 5' RACE reads via MiXCR and lists one record per CDR3 protein. Among around 250,000 distinct CDR3 sequences listed, roughly 8% were seen once. These records were also assigned to another study, of yellow fever vaccine responses in identical twins.

Sequencing was done on a sample of CD8+ T cells sorted from blood. This sequence was found in a woman aged 18-29 years in good health. The chain is built from TRBV7-6 and TRBJ2-1; TRBD1 or TRBD2 may be the D gene (5 bases each). CDR3 in DNA: TGTGCCAGCAGCTTAGCGCCGGGACGGAGGTCGAATGAGCAGTTCTTC. It codes for CASSLAPGRRSNEQFF.